These 23 T cell receptor beta chains came from one sample sequenced in a study of T-cell reconstitution after alpha-beta-depleted transplantation in children. Unique molecular identifiers were used in preparing the TCRbeta library. TCRdb fed the PCR reads into MiXCR, producing one record per CDR3 protein. This sample has about 470,000 distinct CDR3 sequences; 43% occur once, and the top ten carry 27%. Material: PBMCs, obtained before TCRalphabeta/CD19-depleted stem cell transplant. The receptors derive from a girl aged 2-10 years with aplastic anemia, due to receive a stem cell transplant.

The chain combines TRBV7-2 with TRBJ1-3; the D gene is possibly TRBD1 (5 bases). The V end was cut by 5 bases, the J end by 7 bases, with 15 bases between. This CDR3 contains 14 residues. The V gene's germline CDR1 is SGHTA and CDR2 FQGNSA. The CDR3, as DNA: TGTGCCAGCAGCAGGGGTGGGGGAACCAACACCATATATTTT. Translation: CASSRGGGTNTIYF.

This clonotype was found once. This sequence joins TRBV24-1 and TRBJ1-2; a weak D match, TRBD1 (6 bases). Germline assignment: CDR1 KGHDR and CDR2 SFDVKD. Trimming took off 7 bases at V and 3 bases at J, with 11 bases between the two ends. This CDR3 is built from 13 residues. CDR3 coding DNA: TGTGCCACCAGCCGGGGGGGCTACTATGGCTACACCTTC. It encodes CATSRGGYYGYTF.

On this clonotype: This may come from a read error, since a much larger clone is one base off. Without the conserved terminal phenylalanine or tryptophan, this CDR3 likely stems from a read error. The CDR3 DNA reads TGTGCCAGCAGCCCAGGGACAGGGGTAAAAGAAAAACTGTTTTTA. Amino acids: CASSPGTGVKEKLFL. The rearrangement uses TRBV5-5 and TRBJ1-4, with TRBD1 identical over 10 bases. Germline loops: CDR1 SGHKS, CDR2 YYEKEE (reference sequence). The CDR3 runs to 15 residues. V was clipped by 4 bases and J by 8 bases; unmatched bases: 8.

The chain carries TRBV20-1 and TRBJ2-1, with D hard to call. Germline V gene lookup returns CDR1 DFQATT and CDR2 SNEGSKA (reference sequence). Trimming removed 2 bases from V and 9 bases from J, with 11 bases in between. The CDR3 has 12 residues. The CDR3 is CSARWVVGEQFF. The CDR3 region has the DNA TGCAGTGCTAGATGGGTAGTTGGTGAGCAGTTCTTC.

Regarding this clonotype: The junction departs from germline at one end; a sequencing error may be responsible. The CDR3 loop is CACSQGETRLHNEQLF. As DNA, the CDR3 is TGTGCCTGCAGCCAAGGGGAAACTCGGCTCCACAATGAGCAGCTCTTC. The genes are TRBV3-1 and TRBJ2-1; D may be TRBD1 (5 bases). This CDR3 is 16 amino acids long. CDR1 and CDR2 (germline): LGHDT, YNNKEL (reference sequence).

The table lists this clonotype with a few counts. The V gene is TRBV20-1, the J gene TRBJ2-3, with TRBD1 matching 7 bases. CDR1 is DFQATT and CDR2 is SNEGSKA in the germline V gene (reference sequence). This CDR3 has 14 residues. V was pared by 5 bases and J by 0 bases, with 5 bases of the junction left unmatched. Here the CDR3 DNA reads TGCAGTGCTCGACAGGGTGGCAGCACAGATACGCAGTATTTT. Its protein product is CSARQGGSTDTQYF.

This clonotype was picked up many times. This sequence joins TRBV18 and TRBJ2-5; unclear D gene. The CDR3 covers 12 residues. Trimming shortened V by 3 bases and J by 3 bases, and 5 bases separated the two germline ends. CDR1 is KGHSH and CDR2 is LQKENI in the germline V gene. CDR3 amino acids: CASSPREETQYF. The CDR3 DNA follows: TGTGCCAGCTCACCGAGAGAAGAGACCCAGTACTTC.

In its sample, this clonotype was seen many times. V is TRBV5-1 and J is TRBJ1-5; D not certain. The germline V gene has CDR1 SGHRS and CDR2 YFSETQ. This CDR3 contains 14 residues. Between the trimmed V and J ends, which lost 0 bases and 5 bases, there was a span of 9 bases. CDR3 nucleotides: TGCGCCAGCAGCTTGGGATCCGGGGATCAGCCCCAGCATTTT. Translating gives CASSLGSGDQPQHF.

This clonotype was counted at least ten times. The chain has TRBV11-2 and TRBJ2-3, with D possibly being TRBD1 or TRBD2 (5 bases each). There are 16 residues in the CDR3. Germline V lookup: CDR1 SGHAT, CDR2 FQNNGV. V lost 0 bases to trimming and J lost 0 bases, with 10 bases between them. The CDR3 bases are TGTGCCAGCAGCTTAGACGGGACGGCGAGCACAGATACGCAGTATTTT. This encodes CASSLDGTASTDTQYF.

This clonotype was picked up a small number of times. The V gene is TRBV6-2 or TRBV6-3, the J gene TRBJ2-2; 11 bases map to TRBD1. The CDR3 extends over 18 amino acids. J gave up 1 base and V 4 bases, and 8 bases lay outside the gene matches. CDR1 is MNHEY and CDR2 is SVGEGT in the germline V gene. CDR3 amino acids: CASSWDRGRGLNTGELFF. Here the CDR3 DNA reads TGTGCCAGCAGTTGGGACAGGGGGAGAGGATTGAACACCGGGGAGCTGTTTTTT.

The V call is TRBV5-1, the J call TRBJ2-3; 8 nucleotides match TRBD2. This CDR3 comprises 16 residues. The J segment lost 2 bases and the V segment lost 0 bases, leaving 5 bases of the junction unmatched. Germline CDR1 and CDR2: SGHRS and YFSETQ. The CDR3 region is CASSLVGAGATDTQYF. As DNA, the CDR3 is TGCGCCAGCAGCTTGGTGGGAGCGGGAGCCACAGATACGCAGTATTTT.

With respect to this clonotype: Given a much more abundant clone one base away, this may be a read error. V usage is TRBV28 and J usage is TRBJ2-1; tentatively, D is TRBD2 (5 bases). The ends were cut back, 9 bases at V and 3 bases at J, with 18 bases in the middle. This CDR3 is 15 amino acids long. Germline V lookup: CDR1 MDHEN, CDR2 SYDVKM. Written as DNA, the CDR3 is TGTGCCAGTTCGGTTGAGGGCTCGGACTACAATGAGCAGTTCTTC. Its protein is CASSVEGSDYNEQFF.

This clonotype was detected many times. V usage is TRBV13 and J usage is TRBJ2-7, with D perhaps TRBD1 or TRBD2 (5 bases each). The CDR3 has 12 residues. Trimming took 5 bases from V and 2 from J, leaving 7 bases between them. Per germline, CDR1 PRHDT and CDR2 FYEKMQ (reference sequence). The CDR3 coding sequence is TGTGCCAGCAGCGGGGGAGCCTACGAGCAGTACTTC. Translation gives CASSGGAYEQYF. Combining the CDR3 with reference TRBV13 and TRBJ2-7 gives the whole variable domain AAGVIQSPRHLIKEKRETATLKCYPIPRHDTVYWYQQGPGQDPQFLISFYEKMQSDKGSIPDRFSAQQFSDYHSELNMSSLELGDSALYFCASSGGAYEQYFGPGTRLTVT.

This clonotype was counted only a few times. V and J are TRBV4-3 and TRBJ2-3; 9 bases match TRBD2. Germline lookup yields CDR1 LGHNA and CDR2 YSLEER. The CDR3 has 19 amino acids. Trimming took 1 base from V and 4 from J; bases not matched to a gene: 15. This CDR3 is CASSQAPAGGGRVSDTQYF. DNA of the CDR3: TGCGCCAGCAGCCAAGCCCCAGCGGGAGGTGGAAGGGTCTCAGATACGCAGTATTTT.

The count of this clonotype is one. The rearrangement joins TRBV7-2 to TRBJ2-7, with 9 bases matching TRBD1. Germline CDR1 and CDR2: SGHTA and FQGNSA. This CDR3 spans 15 amino acids. V trimming: 5 bases; J trimming: 5 bases; junction bases outside the gene matches: 10. CDR3: CASSPRTGVSDEQYF. The DNA for the CDR3 is TGTGCCAGCAGCCCCCGGACAGGGGTAAGCGACGAGCAGTACTTC.

This clonotype was detected many times. The J gene is TRBJ2-3, the V gene TRBV11-2; 8 bases are a match to TRBD2. V trimming: 4 bases; J trimming: 3 bases; junction bases outside the gene matches: 6. Looked up from germline, CDR1 is SGHAT and CDR2 is FQNNGV. There are 15 residues in the CDR3. In DNA, the CDR3 is TGTGCCAGCAGCTCCCCGGGACTAGAGACAGATACGCAGTATTTT. This encodes CASSSPGLETDTQYF.

Comments on this clonotype: A read error may account for a junction end that differs from germline. The V and J genes are TRBV7-7 and TRBJ2-1; D not resolved. Germline loops: CDR1 SSHAT, CDR2 FNYEAQ (reference sequence). The CDR3 length is 13 residues. CDR3 sequence: CASSLSPSNEQFF. The CDR3 DNA sequence: TGTGCTAGCAGCTTGAGTCCTTCCAATGAGCAGTTCTTC.

The V gene is TRBV9, the J gene TRBJ1-2; tentative D call: TRBD1 (6 bases). The CDR3 has 13 residues. CDR1 is SGDLS and CDR2 is YYNGEE in the germline V gene. Trimming cost V 4 bases and J 6 bases, with 13 bases left between them. CDR3 in amino acids: CASSPTQGNGYTF. The DNA for the CDR3 is TGTGCCAGCAGCCCAACGCAGGGGAATGGCTACACCTTC.

Only a few counts were recorded for this clonotype. This chain uses TRBV5-1 with TRBJ2-1, with 9 positions matching TRBD2. Germline trimming cut 3 bases from V and 6 bases from J; bases unmatched to any gene: 10. Looked up from germline, CDR1 is SGHRS and CDR2 is YFSETQ. CDR3 length: 16 amino acids. CDR3 protein: CASSWNPGLAANEQFF. CDR3 bases: TGCGCCAGCAGCTGGAACCCGGGACTAGCCGCCAATGAGCAGTTCTTC. Looking up the rest from reference TRBV5-1 and TRBJ2-1 gives the full variable domain: KAGVTQTPRYLIKTRGQQVTLSCSPISGHRSVSWYQQTPGQGLQFLFEYFSETQRNKGNFPGRFSGRQFSNSRSEMNVSTLELGDSALYLCASSWNPGLAANEQFFGPGTRLTVL.

This clonotype was detected a few times. The rearrangement links TRBV7-7 to TRBJ2-5; 8 nucleotides match TRBD1. J was trimmed by 4 bases and V by 8 bases; bases with no gene match: 6. The germline V gene encodes CDR1 SSHAT and CDR2 FNYEAQ (reference sequence). The CDR3 has 13 residues. CDR3 DNA sequence: TGTGCCAGCTCACCGGACAGGGCAGAGACCCAGTACTTC. Amino acid sequence: CASSPDRAETQYF.

CDR3 DNA: TGTGCCAGCAGCTTGACAGCCCCTGAAGCTTTCTTT. Translation gives CASSLTAPEAFF. The V and J genes are TRBV7-2 and TRBJ1-1, with a possible D match to TRBD1 (5 bases). The germline gives CDR1 SGHTA, CDR2 FQGNSA. Trimming removed 3 bases at V and 6 bases at J, with 8 bases between. The CDR3 contains 12 residues.

V is TRBV18 and J is TRBJ2-5; D is possibly TRBD2 (5 bases). Trimming shortened V by 4 bases and J by 2 bases, and 17 bases separated the two germline ends. This CDR3 comprises 16 residues. The germline gives CDR1 KGHSH, CDR2 LQKENI. The CDR3 sequence: CASSRKDKRIQETQYF. The DNA of the CDR3 is TGTGCCAGCTCACGGAAAGATAAGCGGATACAAGAGACCCAGTACTTC.

This clonotype was observed at least ten times. The J gene is TRBJ1-2, the V gene TRBV20-1; D is unresolved. The CDR3 contains 12 residues. Trimming pared 1 base from V and 5 bases from J, leaving 8 bases between. Germline V gene data show CDR1 as DFQATT and CDR2 as SNEGSKA (reference sequence). Here the CDR3 reads CSARGEGYGYTF. The CDR3 DNA reads TGCAGTGCTAGAGGTGAAGGATATGGCTACACCTTC.